Shown below are 13 T cell receptor beta chains from a single sample sequenced in a study of cytomegalovirus exposure and HLA in healthy donors. The PCR made use of 60 Vbeta and 13 Jbeta primers. Assay: immunoSEQ multiplex PCR; the TCRdb copy retains only in-frame clones and omits some. The repertoire holds more than 20,000 clones, with roughly 70% as singletons. The sequenced sample was PBMCs. The receptors originated from a woman aged 45-60 years in good health and CMV-seronegative.

This clone appeared once. The chain joins TRBV2 to TRBJ1-2, with D possibly being TRBD1 (5 bases). Germline V lookup: CDR1 SNHLY, CDR2 FYNNEI. With 3 bases removed from V and 0 bases from J, the gap between germline ends came to 8 bases. The CDR3 extends over 14 amino acids. In DNA, the CDR3 is TGTGCCAGCAGTGAGGGGGGAGCTAACTATGGCTACACCTTC. It is translated as CASSEGGANYGYTF.

This chain uses TRBV6-1 with TRBJ2-1; 10 nucleotides match TRBD2. After removal of 0 bases from V and 7 bases from J, the junction contained 3 bases not matched to a gene. Germline V gene data show CDR1 as MNHNS and CDR2 as SASEGT. This CDR3 has 15 residues. Here the CDR3 reads CASSEATSGANEQFF. The CDR3 region has the DNA TGTGCCAGCAGTGAAGCCACTAGCGGGGCGAATGAGCAGTTCTTC.

The chain employs TRBV5-4 and TRBJ2-5; TRBD2 agrees at 8 bases. This CDR3 contains 15 residues. CDR1 SGHNT and CDR2 YYREEE come from the germline V gene (reference sequence). J gave up 3 bases and V 0 bases, and 4 bases lay outside the gene matches. CDR3 amino acids: CASSLVRGGEETQYF. CDR3 coding DNA: TGTGCCAGCAGCTTGGTACGGGGGGGAGAAGAGACCCAGTACTTC.

This clone has only a few counts. V and J are TRBV6-6 and TRBJ2-7; unclear D gene. Trimming pared 2 bases from V and 4 bases from J, leaving 6 bases between. The germline V gene encodes CDR1 MNHNY and CDR2 SVGAGI (reference sequence). The CDR3 contains 12 residues. CDR3 sequence reads: CASSYVSYEQYF. The CDR3 region has the DNA TGTGCCAGCAGTTACGTCTCTTACGAGCAGTACTTC.

This clone was seen only a few times. One end of the junction fails to match germline, which may point to a read error. The gene calls are TRBV5-6 and TRBJ1-1; no clear D. The CDR3 is made up of 14 amino acids. Per the germline V gene, CDR1 is SGHDT and CDR2 is YYEEEE. CDR3 nucleotide sequence: TGTGCCAGCAGCTTGGGACGGAGGAACACTGAAACTTTCTTT. Translating it yields CASSLGRRNTETFF.

The chain combines TRBV29-1 with TRBJ2-5; 7 positions match TRBD2. The CDR3 has 11 residues. CDR1 and CDR2 from the germline V gene are SQVTM and ANQGSEA. Germline trimming cut 7 bases from V and 5 bases from J; bases unmatched to any gene: 4. CDR3 in DNA: TGCAGCGCCGGGACTAAGGAGACCCAGTACTTC. Residues: CSAGTKETQYF.

The gene calls are TRBV7-2 and TRBJ1-2; no clear D gene. Deletions cut 3 bases from V and 8 bases from J, with 7 bases between. Germline CDR1 SGHTA, CDR2 FQGNSA. The CDR3 length is 11 residues. The CDR3 nucleotides read TGTGCCAGCAGCTTTGATCGGGGCTACACCTTC. Translated, it gives CASSFDRGYTF.

The V call is TRBV6-1, the J call TRBJ2-6, with 7 bases matching TRBD1. The V gene's germline CDR1 is MNHNS and CDR2 SASEGT. The CDR3 runs 20 residues. Germline trimming cut 3 bases from V and 0 bases from J; bases unmatched to any gene: 14. The CDR3 DNA sequence: TGTGCCAGCAGTGATCTGGTGACAGGGTGGGCGAGCTCTGGGGCCAACGTCCTGACTTTC. Its protein product is CASSDLVTGWASSGANVLTF.

This clone turned up a few times. V usage is TRBV6-6 and J usage is TRBJ1-5; D not resolved. Germline assignment: CDR1 MNHNY and CDR2 SVGAGI (reference sequence). Between the trimmed V and J ends, which lost 8 bases and 7 bases, there was a span of 6 bases. The CDR3 is made up of 10 amino acids. CDR3 sequence: CASSRQPQHF. The CDR3 bases are TGTGCCAGCTCGAGACAGCCCCAGCATTTT.

The V gene is TRBV6-5, the J gene TRBJ1-6, with 10 bases that match TRBD1. The germline V gene has CDR1 MNHEY and CDR2 SVGAGI. The CDR3 has 13 residues. The J segment lost 14 bases and the V segment lost 5 bases, leaving 6 bases of the junction unmatched. In DNA form, the CDR3 reads TGTGCCAGCAGTCTGACAGGGGGCCAAACCCTCCACTTT. Translated, it gives CASSLTGGQTLHF.

The rearrangement links TRBV6-5 to TRBJ2-1; a weak D match, TRBD2 (6 bases). The V gene lost 6 bases and the J gene lost 8 bases, with 8 bases spanning the gap. There are 11 residues in the CDR3. The germline V gene has CDR1 MNHEY and CDR2 SVGAGI. CDR3 region: CASSWGDEQFF. The CDR3 DNA reads as TGTGCCAGCAGCTGGGGGGATGAGCAGTTCTTC.

This clone appeared once. V is TRBV5-1 and J is TRBJ2-7; 8 positions match TRBD1. The J segment lost 2 bases and the V segment lost 4 bases, leaving 8 bases of the junction unmatched. CDR3 length: 15 amino acids. Germline CDR1 SGHRS, CDR2 YFSETQ. The CDR3 reads CASSPPGTGAYEQYF. CDR3 coding DNA: TGCGCCAGCAGCCCGCCCGGGACAGGTGCCTACGAGCAGTACTTC.

This clone was recorded once. The CDR3 loop is CASSFDGGTDTQYF. The CDR3 bases are TGTGCCAGCAGCTTCGACGGGGGCACAGATACGCAGTATTTT. This chain uses TRBV7-2 with TRBJ2-3; the D gene is possibly TRBD2 (5 bases). The CDR3 runs 14 residues. The V end lost 3 bases, the J end lost 1 base, and 8 bases lay between the germline ends. CDR1 SGHTA and CDR2 FQGNSA come from the germline V gene.